This T cell receptor beta chain was documented in a study of T cells in Graves' hyperthyroidism and ophthalmopathy. Overall study: Peripheral blood was collected at initial diagnosis, before any treatment. The study, taken as a whole, reports: Among clonotypes expanded in thyroid above 0.001, most were also found in blood. The authors' 13 V-J model separated ophthalmopathy from stable hyperthyroidism.

Concerning this clonotype: The target antigen is unknown.

In germline, CDR1 is SNHLY, CDR2 FYNNEI. Trimming removed 5 bases at V and 3 bases at J, with 13 bases between. This CDR3 region has 14 residues. Amplification targeted TCR beta CDR3 regions from RNA transcripts. Initially, a first-round RT-PCR of the TCR CDR3 employed the HTBI primer set. TCRdb re-derived calls from the multiplex PCR reads in MiXCR, one entry per CDR3 protein. The data show 360,000 or so distinct CDR3 sequences, approximately 18% seen once. This chain joins TRBV2 and TRBJ1-1; D remains ambiguous. The material sequenced was blood. The clonotype comes from a woman aged 40 to 50 with Graves' ophthalmopathy. In DNA form, the CDR3 reads TGTGCCAGCAGTTCCATATCCTTGCACACTGAAGCTTTCTTT. Translating it yields CASSSISLHTEAFF.